The sequence of this T cell receptor beta chain was determined in a study of preoperative IRX-2 immunotherapy in early breast cancer. Per germline, CDR1 LGHNA and CDR2 YSLEER. Trimming stripped 0 bases from V and 6 bases from J, with 20 bases between. This CDR3 region has 18 residues. Profiling relied on immunoSEQ multiplex PCR, and the TCRdb table lists in-frame clones only, not all of them. The profile shows about 98,000 clones, about nine tenths of them singletons. Treatment described: preoperative locoregional IRX-2 cytokine immunotherapy. Patients received preoperative, locoregional IRX-2 cytokine immunotherapy in a phase Ib study.

This TCR was recovered from a human donor with breast cancer. The chain is built from TRBV4-3 and TRBJ2-2; D is possibly TRBD1 or TRBD2 (5 bases each). The material was tumor tissue, obtained after IRX-2 immunotherapy. CDR3 bases: TGCGCCAGCAGCCAAGAACACTGGGTCCCTGGGACCTCCGGGGAGCTGTTTTTT. Its protein product is CASSQEHWVPGTSGELFF.